The present entry profiles one T cell receptor beta chain with its context. Antigen specificity is unknown. Germline CDR1 SGHDT, CDR2 YYEEEE. Trimming pared 4 bases from V and 0 bases from J, leaving 13 bases between. This CDR3 is 15 amino acids long. The sample belongs to a study of STAT3 mutations in large granular lymphocyte leukemia. Study background: Immunosuppressive therapy was given to more than half of T-LGLL patients. The study, taken as a whole, reports: Every T-LGLL patient had at least one immunodominant TCRbeta clonotype. Sampling intervals varied between patients and samples.

Sequencing used immunoSEQ multiplex PCR; TCRdb keeps in-frame clones, though not all of them. The sample carries fewer than 10,000 clones, roughly nine tenths recorded once. The chain carries TRBV5-6 and TRBJ1-1; D is unclear. The clonotype comes from a man aged 80 or over with T-cell large granular lymphocyte leukemia. Some clones in this sample may be carry-over from other donors' samples. Sequenced sample: peripheral blood mononuclear cells. The chain's CDR3 is CASSPQWRLNTEAFF. For the CDR3, the DNA is TGTGCCAGCAGCCCACAGTGGCGATTGAACACTGAAGCTTTCTTT.